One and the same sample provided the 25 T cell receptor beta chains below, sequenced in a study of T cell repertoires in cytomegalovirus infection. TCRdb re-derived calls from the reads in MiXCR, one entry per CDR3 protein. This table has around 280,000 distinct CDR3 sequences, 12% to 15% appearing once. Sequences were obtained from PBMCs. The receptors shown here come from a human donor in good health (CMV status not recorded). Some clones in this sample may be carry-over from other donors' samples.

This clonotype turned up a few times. The CDR3 nucleotides are TGTGCCAGCAGATCGGGGACAGGCCCGACAGATACGCAGTATTTT. Translation: CASRSGTGPTDTQYF. The V and J genes are TRBV7-9 and TRBJ2-3; TRBD1 agrees at 8 bases. This CDR3 has 15 residues. V lost 6 bases, J lost 3 bases, and 8 bases stayed unmatched. Per the germline V gene, CDR1 is SEHNR and CDR2 is FQNEAQ (reference sequence).

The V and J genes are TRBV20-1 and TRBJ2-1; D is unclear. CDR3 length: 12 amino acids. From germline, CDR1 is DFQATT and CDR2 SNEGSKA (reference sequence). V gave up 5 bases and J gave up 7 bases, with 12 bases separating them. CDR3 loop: CSADDWKNEQFF. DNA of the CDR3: TGCAGTGCTGACGATTGGAAAAATGAGCAGTTCTTC.

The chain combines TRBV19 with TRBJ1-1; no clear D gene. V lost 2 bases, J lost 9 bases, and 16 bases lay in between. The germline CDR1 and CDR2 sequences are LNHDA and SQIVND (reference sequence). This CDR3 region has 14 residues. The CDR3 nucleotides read TGTGCCAGTAGTATAAAAGAGTTCGGGTATCAAGCTTTCTTT. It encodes CASSIKEFGYQAFF.

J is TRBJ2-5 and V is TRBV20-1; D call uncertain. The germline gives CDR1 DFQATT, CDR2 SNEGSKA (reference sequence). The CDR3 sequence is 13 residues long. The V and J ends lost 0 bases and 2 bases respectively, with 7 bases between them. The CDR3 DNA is TGCAGTGCTAGAGAGGGCGGACAAGAGACCCAGTACTTC. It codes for CSAREGGQETQYF.

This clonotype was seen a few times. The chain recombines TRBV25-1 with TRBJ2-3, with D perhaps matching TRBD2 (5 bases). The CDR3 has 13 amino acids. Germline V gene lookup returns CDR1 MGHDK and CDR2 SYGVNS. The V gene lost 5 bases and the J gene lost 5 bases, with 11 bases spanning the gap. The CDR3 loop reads CASSRTAGDTQYF. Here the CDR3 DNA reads TGTGCCAGCAGTCGTACGGCGGGAGATACGCAGTATTTT.

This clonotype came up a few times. CDR3 in amino acids: CASSVGSNTEAFF. The DNA of the CDR3 is TGCGCCAGCAGCGTCGGCAGTAACACTGAAGCTTTCTTT. The genes are TRBV5-1 and TRBJ1-1; D gene unclear. Germline lookup yields CDR1 SGHRS and CDR2 YFSETQ. The CDR3 consists of 13 residues. Trimming cost V 4 bases and J 2 bases, with 9 bases left between them.

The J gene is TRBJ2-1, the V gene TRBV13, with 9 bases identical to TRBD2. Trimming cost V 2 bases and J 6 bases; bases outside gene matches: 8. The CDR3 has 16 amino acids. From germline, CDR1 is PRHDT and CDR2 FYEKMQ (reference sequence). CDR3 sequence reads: CASSLRGRALPNEQFF. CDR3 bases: TGTGCCAGCAGCTTACGCGGGAGGGCCCTCCCCAATGAGCAGTTCTTC.

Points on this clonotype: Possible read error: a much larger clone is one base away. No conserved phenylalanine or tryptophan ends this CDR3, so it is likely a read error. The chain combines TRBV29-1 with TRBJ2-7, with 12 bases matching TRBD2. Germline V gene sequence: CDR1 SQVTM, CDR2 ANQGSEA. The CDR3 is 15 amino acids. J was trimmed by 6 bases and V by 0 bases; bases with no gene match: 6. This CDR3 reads CSVEDRLAGVGEQYL. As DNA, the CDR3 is TGCAGCGTTGAAGATCGACTAGCGGGAGTCGGCGAGCAGTACTTA.

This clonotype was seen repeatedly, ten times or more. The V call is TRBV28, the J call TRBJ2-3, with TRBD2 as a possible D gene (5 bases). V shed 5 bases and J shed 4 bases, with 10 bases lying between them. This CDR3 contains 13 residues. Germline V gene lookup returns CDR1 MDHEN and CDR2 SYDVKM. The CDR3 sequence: CASSIGSADTQYF. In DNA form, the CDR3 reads TGTGCCAGCAGTATAGGTAGCGCAGATACGCAGTATTTT.

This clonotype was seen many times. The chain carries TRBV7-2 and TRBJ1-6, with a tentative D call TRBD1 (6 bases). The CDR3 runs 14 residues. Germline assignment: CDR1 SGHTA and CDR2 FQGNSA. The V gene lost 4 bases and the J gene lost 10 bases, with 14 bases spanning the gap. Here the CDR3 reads CASSSNRGWSPLHF. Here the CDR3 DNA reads TGTGCCAGCAGCTCCAATAGGGGGTGGTCACCCCTCCACTTT.

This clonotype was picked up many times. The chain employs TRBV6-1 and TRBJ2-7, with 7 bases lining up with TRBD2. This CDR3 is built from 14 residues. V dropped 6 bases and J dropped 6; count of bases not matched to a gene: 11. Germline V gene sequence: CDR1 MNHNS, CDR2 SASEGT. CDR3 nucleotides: TGTGCCAGCAGCCAGGTGGCGGGAGTTGGCGAGCAGTACTTC. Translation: CASSQVAGVGEQYF.

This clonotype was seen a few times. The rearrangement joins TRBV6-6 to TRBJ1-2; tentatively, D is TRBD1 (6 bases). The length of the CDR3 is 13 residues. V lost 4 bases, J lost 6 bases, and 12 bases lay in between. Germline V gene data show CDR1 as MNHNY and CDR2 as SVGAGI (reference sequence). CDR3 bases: TGTGCCAGCAGTTTTAGGCAGGGGCATGGCTACACCTTC. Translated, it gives CASSFRQGHGYTF.

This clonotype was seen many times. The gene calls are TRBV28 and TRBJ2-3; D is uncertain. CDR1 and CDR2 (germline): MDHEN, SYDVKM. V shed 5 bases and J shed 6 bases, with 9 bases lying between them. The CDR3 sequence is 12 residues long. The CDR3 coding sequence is TGTGCCAGCAGTCCTTTCTTGGATACGCAGTATTTT. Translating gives CASSPFLDTQYF.

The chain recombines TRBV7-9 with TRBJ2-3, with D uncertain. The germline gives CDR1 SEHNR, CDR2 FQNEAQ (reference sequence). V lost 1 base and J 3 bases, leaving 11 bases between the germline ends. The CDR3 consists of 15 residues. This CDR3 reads CASSLVGPPTDTQYF. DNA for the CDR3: TGTGCCAGCAGCTTAGTTGGCCCCCCGACAGATACGCAGTATTTT.

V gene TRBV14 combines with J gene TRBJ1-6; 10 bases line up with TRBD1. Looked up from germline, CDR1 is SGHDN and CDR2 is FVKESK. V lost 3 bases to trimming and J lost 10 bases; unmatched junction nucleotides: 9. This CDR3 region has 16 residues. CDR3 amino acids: CASSQGGTGVSSPLHF. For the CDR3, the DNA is TGTGCCAGCAGCCAGGGTGGGACAGGGGTTTCCTCACCCCTCCACTTT.

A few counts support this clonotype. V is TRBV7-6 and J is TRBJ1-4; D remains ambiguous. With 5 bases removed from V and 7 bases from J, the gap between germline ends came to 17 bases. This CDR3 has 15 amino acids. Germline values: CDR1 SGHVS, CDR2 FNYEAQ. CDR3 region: CASSPRAGMFEKLFF. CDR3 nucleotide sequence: TGTGCCAGCAGCCCCCGCGCGGGGATGTTTGAAAAACTGTTTTTT.

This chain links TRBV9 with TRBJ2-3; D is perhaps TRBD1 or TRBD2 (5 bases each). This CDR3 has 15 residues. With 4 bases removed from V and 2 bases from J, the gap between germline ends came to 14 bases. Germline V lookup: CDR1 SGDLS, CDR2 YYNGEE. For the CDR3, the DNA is TGTGCCAGCAGCCCCCCGGGACGGTCCACAGATACGCAGTATTTT. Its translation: CASSPPGRSTDTQYF.

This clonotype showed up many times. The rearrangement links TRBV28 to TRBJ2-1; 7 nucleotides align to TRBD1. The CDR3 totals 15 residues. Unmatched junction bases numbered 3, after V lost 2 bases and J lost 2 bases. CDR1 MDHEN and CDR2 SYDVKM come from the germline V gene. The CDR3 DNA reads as TGTGCCAGCAGTTTAGGGGACAGAACCTACAATGAGCAGTTCTTC. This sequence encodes CASSLGDRTYNEQFF. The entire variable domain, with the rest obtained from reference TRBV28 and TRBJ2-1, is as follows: DVKVTQSSRYLVKRTGEKVFLECVQDMDHENMFWYRQDPGLGLRLIYFSYDVKMKEKGDIPEGYSVSREKKERFSLILESASTNQTSMYLCASSLGDRTYNEQFFGPGTRLTVL.

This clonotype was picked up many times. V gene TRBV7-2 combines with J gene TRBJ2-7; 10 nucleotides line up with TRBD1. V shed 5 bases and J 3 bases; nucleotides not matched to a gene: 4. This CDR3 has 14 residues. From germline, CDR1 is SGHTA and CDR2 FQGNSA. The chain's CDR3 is CASSHRTGGYEQYF. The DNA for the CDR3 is TGTGCCAGCAGCCACCGGACAGGGGGCTACGAGCAGTACTTC.

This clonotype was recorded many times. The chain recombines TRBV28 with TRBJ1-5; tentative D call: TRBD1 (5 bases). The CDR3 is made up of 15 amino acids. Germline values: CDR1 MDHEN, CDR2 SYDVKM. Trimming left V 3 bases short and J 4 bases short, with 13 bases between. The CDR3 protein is CASSLGVGKNQPQHF. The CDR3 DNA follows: TGTGCCAGCAGTTTGGGGGTAGGGAAAAATCAGCCCCAGCATTTT.

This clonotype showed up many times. The CDR3 here is CASSTSGGTRYEQYF. The CDR3 nucleotides are TGTGCCAGCAGCACCTCCGGGGGTACCCGCTACGAGCAGTACTTC. The chain couples TRBV5-6 to TRBJ2-7; D possibly corresponds to TRBD2 (6 bases). V dropped 4 bases and J dropped 3 bases, with 17 bases sitting between them. CDR3 length equals 15 residues. Germline-derived CDR1 and CDR2 are SGHDT and YYEEEE.

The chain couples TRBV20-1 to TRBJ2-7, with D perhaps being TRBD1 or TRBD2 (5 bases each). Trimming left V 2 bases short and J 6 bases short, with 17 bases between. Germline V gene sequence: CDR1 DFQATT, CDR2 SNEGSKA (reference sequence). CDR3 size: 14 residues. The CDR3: CSARQGRRSGEQYF. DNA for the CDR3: TGCAGTGCTAGACAGGGACGGCGGAGCGGCGAGCAGTACTTC.

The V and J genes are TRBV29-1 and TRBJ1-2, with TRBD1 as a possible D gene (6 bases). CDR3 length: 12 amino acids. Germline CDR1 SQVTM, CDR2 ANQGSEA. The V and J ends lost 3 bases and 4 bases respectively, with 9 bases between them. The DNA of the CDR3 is TGCAGCGTTGATGGCAGGGGCTATGGCTACACCTTC. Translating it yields CSVDGRGYGYTF. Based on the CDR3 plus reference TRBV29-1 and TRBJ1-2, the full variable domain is SAVISQKPSRDICQRGTSLTIQCQVDSQVTMMFWYRQQPGQSLTLIATANQGSEATYESGFVIDKFPISRPNLTFSTLTVSNMSPEDSSIYLCSVDGRGYGYTFGSGTRLTVV.

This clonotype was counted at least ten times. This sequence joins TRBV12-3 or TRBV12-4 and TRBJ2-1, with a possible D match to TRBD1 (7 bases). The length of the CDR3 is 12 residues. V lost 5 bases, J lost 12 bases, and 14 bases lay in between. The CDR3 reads CASSQGGRGQFF. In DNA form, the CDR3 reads TGTGCCAGCAGTCAGGGGGGCAGGGGGCAGTTCTTC.

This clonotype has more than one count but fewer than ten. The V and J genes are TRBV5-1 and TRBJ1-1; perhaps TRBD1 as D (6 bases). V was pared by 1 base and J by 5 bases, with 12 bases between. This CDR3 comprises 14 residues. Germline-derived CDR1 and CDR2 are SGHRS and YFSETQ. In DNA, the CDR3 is TGCGCCAGCAGCTTGACAGGGATACGGACTGAAGCTTTCTTT. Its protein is CASSLTGIRTEAFF. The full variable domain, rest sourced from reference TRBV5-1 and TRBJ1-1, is KAGVTQTPRYLIKTRGQQVTLSCSPISGHRSVSWYQQTPGQGLQFLFEYFSETQRNKGNFPGRFSGRQFSNSRSEMNVSTLELGDSALYLCASSLTGIRTEAFFGQGTRLTVV.